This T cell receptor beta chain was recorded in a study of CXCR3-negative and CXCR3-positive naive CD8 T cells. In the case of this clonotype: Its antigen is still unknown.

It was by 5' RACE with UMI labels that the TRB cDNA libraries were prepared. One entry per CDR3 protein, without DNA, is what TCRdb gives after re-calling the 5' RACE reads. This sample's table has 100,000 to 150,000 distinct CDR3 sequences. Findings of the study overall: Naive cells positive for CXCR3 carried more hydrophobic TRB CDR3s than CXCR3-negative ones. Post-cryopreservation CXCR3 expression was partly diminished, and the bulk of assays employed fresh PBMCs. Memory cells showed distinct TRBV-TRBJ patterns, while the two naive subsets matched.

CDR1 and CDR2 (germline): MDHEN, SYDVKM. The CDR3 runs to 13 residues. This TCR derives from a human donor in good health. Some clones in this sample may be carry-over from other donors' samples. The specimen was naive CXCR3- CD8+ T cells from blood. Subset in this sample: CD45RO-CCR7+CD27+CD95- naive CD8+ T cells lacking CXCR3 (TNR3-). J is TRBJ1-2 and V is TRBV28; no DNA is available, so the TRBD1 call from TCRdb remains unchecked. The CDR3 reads CATLDRVKDGLAF.